These 27 T cell receptor beta chains originate from one sample sequenced in a study of human T cells and chemical hapten exposure. A single record per CDR3 protein comes from TCRdb applying MiXCR to the RACE reads. The data show some 150,000 distinct CDR3 sequences, approximately 10% seen once. Time point given: patch test 2, 6 weeks after DPC sensitization. As for treatment: therapeutic diphenylcyclopropenone sensitization with weekly scalp DPC. The starting material was whole blood, obtained in connection with sensitization to the hapten diphenylcyclopropenone (DPC). The receptors originated from a woman between 45 and 65 years old with alopecia areata. Some clones in this sample may be carry-over from other donors' samples.

This clonotype was detected a few times. The chain links TRBV6-6 to TRBJ2-5, with 8 positions matching TRBD1. Trimming cost V 2 bases and J 4 bases; bases outside gene matches: 6. The CDR3 length is 15 residues. The germline CDR1 and CDR2 sequences are MNHNY and SVGAGI (reference sequence). CDR3 DNA: TGTGCCAGCAGTTACGGGCAGGGGGCGCGAGAGACCCAGTACTTC. It specifies CASSYGQGARETQYF.

The genes are TRBV10-2 and TRBJ2-2; TRBD2 agrees at 11 bases. Germline V gene data show CDR1 as WSHSY and CDR2 as SAAADI. With 11 bases clipped from V and 7 bases from J, the junction kept 12 bases outside the gene matches. CDR3 length: 15 residues. The CDR3 bases are TGCGCCGGAGGCTCTACTAGCGGGAGAGGCGGGGAGCTGTTTTTT. Its translation is CAGGSTSGRGGELFF.

The chain joins TRBV5-8 to TRBJ1-4; D remains unclear. Deletions cut 1 base from V and 0 bases from J, with 7 bases between. The V gene's germline CDR1 is SGHTS and CDR2 YDEGEE. This CDR3 comprises 15 residues. The CDR3 loop reads CASSLRAATNEKLFF. Written as DNA, the CDR3 is TGTGCCAGCAGCTTGAGGGCAGCAACTAATGAAAAACTGTTTTTT.

This clonotype appeared a few times. The CDR3 protein is CASSEGTGGPGELFF. The CDR3 nucleotides are TGTGCCAGCAGTGAAGGGACAGGGGGGCCCGGGGAGCTGTTTTTT. This chain links TRBV2 with TRBJ2-2, with 10 bases identical to TRBD1. This CDR3 comprises 15 residues. The trim removed 1 base at V and 6 bases at J, leaving 2 bases unmatched. Germline V gene data show CDR1 as SNHLY and CDR2 as FYNNEI.

At least ten counts were recorded for this clonotype. The rearrangement uses TRBV19 and TRBJ1-1, with D possibly matching TRBD1 (5 bases). From germline, CDR1 is LNHDA and CDR2 SQIVND (reference sequence). The CDR3 is 14 residues long. V dropped 7 bases and J dropped 1 base, with 13 bases sitting between them. The CDR3 loop is CASISGRANTEAFF. The CDR3, as DNA: TGTGCCAGTATATCCGGCAGGGCGAACACTGAAGCTTTCTTT. Filled out from reference TRBV19 and TRBJ1-1, the complete variable domain reads DGGITQSPKYLFRKEGQNVTLSCEQNLNHDAMYWYRQDPGQGLRLIYYSQIVNDFQKGDIAEGYSVSREKKESFPLTVTSAQKNPTAFYLCASISGRANTEAFFGQGTRLTVV.

The chain is built from TRBV19 and TRBJ2-2; no definite D call. Germline CDR1 reads LNHDA; CDR2 reads SQIVND (reference sequence). V was trimmed by 3 bases and J by 7 bases, leaving 6 bases between them. The CDR3 runs to 12 residues. The CDR3 nucleotides are TGTGCCAGTAGTATCCCGGACGGGGAGCTGTTTTTT. It translates to CASSIPDGELFF.

The gene calls are TRBV5-1 and TRBJ2-1; no reliable D call. This CDR3 has 11 residues. Trimming removed 5 bases from V and 8 bases from J, with 8 bases in between. Germline V gene sequence: CDR1 SGHRS, CDR2 YFSETQ. CDR3 amino acids: CASRRVDEQFF. CDR3 in DNA: TGCGCCAGCAGGCGAGTAGATGAGCAGTTCTTC.

In its sample, this clonotype was seen many times. This sequence joins TRBV10-2 and TRBJ2-1; D is ambiguous. CDR1 WSHSY and CDR2 SAAADI come from the germline V gene. The CDR3 spans 12 residues. Deletions cut 7 bases from V and 9 bases from J, with 13 bases between. For the CDR3, the DNA is TGCGCCAGCACCGAGGCTGGCTTTGAGCAGTTCTTC. Amino acids: CASTEAGFEQFF.

CDR3 protein: CSPRGGRDVRGTDTQYF. The CDR3 DNA follows: TGCAGCCCCCGCGGCGGGAGGGACGTTCGGGGCACAGATACGCAGTATTTT. The chain is built from TRBV29-1 and TRBJ2-3, with TRBD2 identical over 9 bases. The CDR3 extends over 17 amino acids. After removal of 8 bases from V and 1 base from J, the junction contained 16 bases not matched to a gene. CDR1 is SQVTM, CDR2 ANQGSEA, per germline.

V usage is TRBV9 and J usage is TRBJ2-7; D might be TRBD2 (5 bases). Germline assignment: CDR1 SGDLS and CDR2 YYNGEE. V was clipped by 4 bases and J by 5 bases, with 13 bases between them. The CDR3 runs 13 residues. CDR3 protein: CASSPPWGDEQYF. For the CDR3, the DNA is TGTGCCAGCAGCCCACCCTGGGGAGACGAGCAGTACTTC.

V gene TRBV5-1 combines with J gene TRBJ2-4; D remains unclear. Trimming shortened V by 0 bases and J by 1 base, and 5 bases separated the two germline ends. Germline V lookup: CDR1 SGHRS, CDR2 YFSETQ. CDR3 length equals 14 residues. The CDR3 DNA reads TGCGCCAGCAGCTTGGCCGAGGCCAAAAACATTCAGTACTTC. It is translated as CASSLAEAKNIQYF.

This clonotype was seen at least ten times. This chain joins TRBV14 and TRBJ1-2; D perhaps matches TRBD1 (6 bases). Germline assignment: CDR1 SGHDN and CDR2 FVKESK. The CDR3 covers 13 residues. V was shortened by 1 base and J by 5 bases, with 8 bases between the two germline ends. The CDR3 here is CASSQVQGYGYTF. The CDR3 DNA sequence: TGTGCCAGCAGCCAAGTCCAGGGGTATGGCTACACCTTC.

The V and J genes are TRBV2 and TRBJ2-5; 12 bases are a match to TRBD2. The CDR3 has 15 amino acids. Trimming cost V 6 bases and J 4 bases; bases outside gene matches: 6. The germline gives CDR1 SNHLY, CDR2 FYNNEI. Written as DNA, the CDR3 is TGTGCCAGCAGCATACCACTAGCGGGAGGAGAGACCCAGTACTTC. The encoded protein is CASSIPLAGGETQYF.

This clonotype was seen a few times. V and J are TRBV6-1 and TRBJ1-5; 8 bases map to TRBD1. The CDR3 runs to 16 residues. Germline CDR1 MNHNS, CDR2 SASEGT. The trim removed 7 bases at V and 6 bases at J, leaving 14 bases unmatched. This CDR3 is CASNPGTGTPSQPQHF. Here the CDR3 DNA reads TGTGCCAGCAATCCCGGGACAGGAACCCCAAGTCAGCCCCAGCATTTT.

This clonotype has only a few counts. J is TRBJ2-7 and V is TRBV29-1; TRBD2 agrees at 11 bases. With 6 bases clipped from V and 4 bases from J, the junction kept 8 bases outside the gene matches. The CDR3 has 14 amino acids. Germline lookup yields CDR1 SQVTM and CDR2 ANQGSEA. CDR3 loop: CSVRLTSGTYEQYF. The CDR3 DNA is TGCAGCGTGCGCCTGACTAGCGGGACGTACGAGCAGTACTTC.

Many counts were recorded for this clonotype. The chain uses TRBV3-1 and TRBJ2-1, with D perhaps matching TRBD2 (6 bases). Trimming cost V 0 bases and J 9 bases, with 15 bases left between them. The CDR3 spans 15 residues. Germline V gives CDR1 LGHDT, CDR2 YNNKEL (reference sequence). The CDR3 is CASSQEGSSAGEQFF. In DNA, the CDR3 is TGTGCCAGCAGCCAAGAGGGTTCCTCAGCGGGTGAGCAGTTCTTC.

This clonotype showed up many times. This chain connects TRBV18 to TRBJ1-2; D unclear. CDR1 KGHSH and CDR2 LQKENI come from the germline V gene. Deletions cut 3 bases from V and 7 bases from J, with 21 bases between. CDR3 length: 16 amino acids. The CDR3 protein is CASSPAFTARMGGYTF. CDR3 in DNA: TGTGCCAGCTCACCGGCGTTCACAGCTCGCATGGGTGGCTACACCTTC.

This clonotype came up a few times. The CDR3 DNA reads TGCAGCGTTGGGGCTAGCGCACCGGCTGGGCAGTACTTC. Encoded protein: CSVGASAPAGQYF. This rearrangement joins TRBV29-1 to TRBJ2-7; TRBD2 is a possible D gene (6 bases). Germline assignment: CDR1 SQVTM and CDR2 ANQGSEA. The length of the CDR3 is 13 residues. The ends were cut back, 4 bases at V and 9 bases at J, with 19 bases in the middle.

The gene calls are TRBV30 and TRBJ2-7; D is unresolved. Germline V gene lookup returns CDR1 GTSNPN and CDR2 SVGIG (reference sequence). V shed 0 bases and J shed 2 bases, with 8 bases lying between them. The CDR3 runs 13 residues. The CDR3 protein is CAWSVGPTYEQYF. CDR3 nucleotide sequence: TGTGCCTGGAGTGTGGGCCCCACCTACGAGCAGTACTTC. The full variable domain, completed using reference TRBV30 and TRBJ2-7, is SQTIHQWPATLVQPVGSPLSLECTVEGTSNPNLYWYRQAAGRGLQLLFYSVGIGQISSEVPQNLSASRPQDRQFILSSKKLLLSDSGFYLCAWSVGPTYEQYFGPGTRLTVT.

Notes on this clonotype: A read error may explain this, as a much larger clone is one base away. The chain has TRBV19 and TRBJ2-2; 10 nucleotides match TRBD2. Looked up from germline, CDR1 is LNHDA and CDR2 is SQIVND (reference sequence). The CDR3 totals 16 residues. This CDR3 is CASSPAAGGPSGEQFF. The CDR3 nucleotides are TGTGCCAGTAGTCCCGCAGCGGGAGGGCCCTCCGGGGAGCAGTTTTTT. Based on the CDR3 plus reference TRBV19 and TRBJ2-2, the full variable domain is DGGITQSPKYLFRKEGQNVTLSCEQNLNHDAMYWYRQDPGQGLRLIYYSQIVNDFQKGDIAEGYSVSREKKESFPLTVTSAQKNPTAFYLCASSPAAGGPSGEQFFGEGSRLTVL.

Ten or more counts support this clonotype. The chain recombines TRBV7-8 with TRBJ2-5; TRBD1 agrees at 10 bases. Germline values: CDR1 SGHVS, CDR2 FQNEAQ. The V gene end was trimmed by 0 bases and the J gene end by 2 bases; junction bases not matched to a gene: 0. The CDR3 has 15 residues. The CDR3 is CASSLAGQGQETQYF. The CDR3 nucleotides read TGTGCCAGCAGCTTAGCGGGACAGGGGCAAGAGACCCAGTACTTC.

This clonotype was recorded many times. The chain is built from TRBV7-3 and TRBJ2-5, with D possibly TRBD2 on 5 matching bases. The CDR3 is 13 residues long. Germline CDR1 is SGHTA and CDR2 is FQGTGA. Trimming shortened V by 4 bases and J by 7 bases, and 13 bases separated the two germline ends. The CDR3 here is CASSSPGSSTQYF. In nucleotides, the CDR3 is TGTGCCAGCAGCTCCCCGGGGAGCTCGACCCAGTACTTC.

The gene calls are TRBV7-2 and TRBJ2-4; D might be TRBD1 (5 bases). CDR3 length equals 12 residues. The germline V gene has CDR1 SGHTA and CDR2 FQGNSA. V was shortened by 0 bases and J by 10 bases, with 7 bases between the two germline ends. The CDR3 DNA follows: TGTGCCAGCAGCTTAGCGACAGCTATTCAGTACTTC. This encodes CASSLATAIQYF. Variable domain in full (rest from reference TRBV7-2 and TRBJ2-4): GAGVSQSPSNKVTEKGKDVELRCDPISGHTALYWYRQSLGQGLEFLIYFQGNSAPDKSGLPSDRFSAERTGGSVSTLTIQRTQQEDSAVYLCASSLATAIQYFGAGTRLSVL.

The chain recombines TRBV29-1 with TRBJ1-2; D gene uncertain. Germline loops: CDR1 SQVTM, CDR2 ANQGSEA. V shed 2 bases and J shed 3 bases, with 10 bases lying between them. This CDR3 region has 13 residues. CDR3 DNA: TGCAGCGTTGAACGCTGGGGAGACTATGGCTACACCTTC. Amino acids: CSVERWGDYGYTF.

This clonotype occurred many times. CDR3 residues: CASSPPRTDTQYF. CDR3 nucleotides: TGTGCCAGCAGTCCCCCGCGCACAGATACGCAGTATTTT. The chain carries TRBV5-4 and TRBJ2-3, with D unresolved. Trimming removed 5 bases from V and 1 base from J, with 8 bases in between. The CDR3 extends over 13 amino acids. Germline CDR1 is SGHNT and CDR2 is YYREEE (reference sequence).

The chain uses TRBV7-3 and TRBJ1-5; unclear D gene. V was cut by 0 bases and J by 7 bases, with 7 bases left in between. CDR3 length equals 13 residues. Germline V gene lookup returns CDR1 SGHTA and CDR2 FQGTGA. CDR3 nucleotides: TGTGCCAGCAGCTTAACGGGGAGCCAGCCCCAGCATTTT. The encoded protein is CASSLTGSQPQHF.

This clonotype has at least ten counts. The rearrangement links TRBV5-6 to TRBJ1-5; unclear D gene. Trimming cost V 0 bases and J 7 bases, with 11 bases left between them. Per the germline V gene, CDR1 is SGHDT and CDR2 is YYEEEE. The CDR3 contains 14 residues. The CDR3 here is CASSLAPEGQPQHF. The CDR3 nucleotides read TGTGCCAGCAGCTTGGCGCCAGAAGGGCAGCCCCAGCATTTT.